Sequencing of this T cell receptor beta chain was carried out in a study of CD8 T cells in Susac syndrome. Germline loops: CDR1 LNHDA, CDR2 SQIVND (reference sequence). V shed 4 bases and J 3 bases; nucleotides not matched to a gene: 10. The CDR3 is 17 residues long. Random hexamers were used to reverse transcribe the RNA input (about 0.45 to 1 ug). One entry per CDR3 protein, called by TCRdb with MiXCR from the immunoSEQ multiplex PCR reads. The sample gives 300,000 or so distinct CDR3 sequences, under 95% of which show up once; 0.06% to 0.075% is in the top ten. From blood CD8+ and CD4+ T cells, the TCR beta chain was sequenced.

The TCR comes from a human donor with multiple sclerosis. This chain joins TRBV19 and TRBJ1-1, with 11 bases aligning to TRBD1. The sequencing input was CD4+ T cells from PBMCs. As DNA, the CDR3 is TGTGCCAGTAGTACCTACGGACAGGGGGCCTCGGACACTGAAGCTTTCTTT. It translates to CASSTYGQGASDTEAFF.